This T cell receptor beta chain is from a study of cytomegalovirus exposure and HLA in healthy donors (TCRdb year 2017). For context, the study as a whole: In an earlier analysis of roughly 590 of the donors, 250 to 300 Gb of sequence data and about 110 million unique TCR beta sequences from roughly 190 million T cells were reported. An early release that covered about 600 HLA-typed donors contained around 330 gigabases of sequencing data and 80 million or so unique TCR sequences. Of the roughly 420 genotyped donors, 75% to 85% were placed in the genetic ancestry cluster associated with self-reported Caucasian donors. The study aimed to test whether cataloging public T cell receptors could reveal signatures of past pathogen exposure. The study used immunosequencing to profile the T cell repertoires of hundreds of subjects and linked those repertoires to cytomegalovirus serostatus. In addition to the first cohort of around 670 subjects, a separate validation cohort of over 90 different subjects was used. High-throughput TCR immunosequencing, statistical association of individual TCRs with disease status, and machine learning were combined to predict cytomegalovirus infection status. To study patterns of TCR occurrence, a later analysis re-analyzed previously published TCR beta repertoires from 666 donors and added high-resolution HLA genotyping. In the later analysis, no new phenotypic data were used to find candidate immune exposures; instead, reliance was placed on TCR beta sequences and their occurrence across donors. In an earlier analysis of roughly 600 of the donors, high-throughput TCR beta sequencing was used to judge whether each TCR beta V gene segment behaved as functional or pseudogenic. Donor age, sex, ethnicity and CMV serostatus were collected together with the repertoire data. Genome-wide SNP genotypes for about 60% of the roughly 670 donors were used in a later genetic analysis, which treated that subset as a discovery cohort. Every repertoire in the discovery cohort had been generated on one and the same sequencing platform. Both class I and class II loci were covered by HLA typing, at four-digit resolution. The number of typed donors differed by locus: about 620-640 for A, B, C, DRB1 and DQB1; approximately 530 for DQA1; roughly 600 for DPA1; and roughly 470 for DPB1. Roughly 5 DR-DQ haplotypes were handled as single units for association and clustering, since linkage in the cohort was strong. Among 300 to 450 genotyped donors of the cohort, an average of approximately 250,000 unique TCR beta nucleotide sequences were sequenced per donor, approximately 20% of them non-productive. Findings and caveats that apply to the study as a whole: In a later analysis, some 18,000 TCR beta sequences were associated with specific HLA alleles at a false discovery rate of 0.05. Because counts were too low, seventeen rarely observed V segments, including chromosome 9 orphons, were left out of the earlier analysis of 500 to 650 of the donors. Because some donors lacked HLA typing at each locus, the association tests relied only on the typed subset. The study gave a list of 150 to 200 TCR beta chains associated with cytomegalovirus. A later analysis found that TCR association rates varied across HLA loci, with DRB1 alleles showing the most associated TCRs and HLA-C alleles the fewest. A later analysis found that HLA-associated TCR beta chains were more clonally expanded and had lower generation probabilities than equally common non-associated chains. Because the 87-base-pair reads could not distinguish some IMGT-functional V segments, including TRBV6-2 and TRBV6-3, those segments were excluded. Correlated functional status among segregating V segments might reflect linkage disequilibrium, but an unknown experimental factor could not be ruled out. In vitro tests confirmed that a few of the cytomegalovirus-associated TCR beta chains recognize cytomegalovirus antigens. A cluster of highly shared sequence variants was judged likely to represent a technical artifact of the sequencing pipeline. Most TCR sequences were observed very rarely across donors, whereas some public TCRs were present in many individuals. An association between a missense DCLRE1C variant and V-gene and J-gene trimming of TCR beta chains was found in a later genetic analysis and replicated in an independent cohort. In an earlier analysis of about 600 of the donors, most TCR beta V segments appeared in productive rearrangements about 90% or about 30% of the time, broadly matching IMGT annotations. The only immune exposure information available for the cohort was CMV serostatus. When HLA alleles, especially DR and DQ, strongly co-occurred, attributing TCR associations to individual alleles was difficult. Presence/absence analyses assumed roughly uniform sequencing depth across donors, an assumption that may not hold. Most CMV-associated TCR beta chains appeared to be HLA-restricted in a later analysis, and the HLA associations seemed to be driven largely by CMV exposure. According to a later analysis, parvovirus B19, influenza, CMV and Epstein-Barr virus appeared linked to several top co-occurrence clusters. Cytomegalovirus status was reported to be diagnosed by the classifier with high specificity and sensitivity in both the original and validation cohorts. A later genetic analysis reported fewer N-insertions in productive TCRs among donors in an Asian-associated ancestry cluster than the approximately 670-donor mean. In this cohort, only TCR beta chains were sequenced, and detectable features were limited by the absence of alpha or paired-chain data. The authors suggested that the approach could potentially be extended to other disease states and immunological phenotypes. A further reported finding was that TCR beta sequences accurately predicted the HLA-A and HLA-B alleles for most subjects in the first cohort.

CDR1 is given as MDHEN and CDR2 as SYDVKM, both from the germline V gene. CDR3 length: 17 amino acids, cysteine to phenylalanine. Only the CDR3 portion is preserved as DNA: 51 bases, with reading frame beginning at the first base. V is trimmed back by 5 bases and J by 0 bases, and the junction contains 12 bases that no gene match accounts for. This clone was detected only a few times. The target of this receptor is not known. Base qualities are not at hand, and no much larger clone is one base apart. The cohort was made up of 666 healthy bone marrow donors. At the time of sampling, every cohort member was nominally healthy, though immune exposures that went unrecorded were likely present. The donor tested CMV seronegative and was one of the 352 seronegative cohort members. Every donor gave a peripheral blood sample, and the peripheral blood mononuclear cells from that sample were used for TCR beta sequencing. Genomic DNA was extracted from the blood cell samples with the Qiagen DNeasy Blood Extraction Kit.

Libraries were built with the immunoSEQ multiplex PCR assay. The multiplex PCR relied on a mix of 60 forward primers for TCR Vbeta segments and 13 reverse primers for TCR Jbeta segments. The CDR3 region of rearranged TCR beta genes was amplified from genomic DNA by a multiplex PCR assay. On the Illumina HiSeq System, the amplified TCR beta libraries were sequenced as 87-base-pair reads. On the study's bioinformatics: Across the 670 or so repertoires, a later analysis counted tens of millions of unique TCR beta chains, some 11 million of which were shared by at least two donors. Raw reads were error-corrected and collapsed into unique sequences by a nearest-neighbor algorithm in which closely related sequences were merged to remove PCR and sequencing errors. Alignment of CDR3 sequences to IMGT reference sequences was used to assign V, D and J gene segments. Each retained sequence needed at least a six-nucleotide match to both a V gene segment and a J gene segment. Rearrangements were classified as productive when the CDR3 lacked stop codons and remained in frame with V and J, and all other rearrangements were classified as non-productive. CDR3 was defined according to IMGT convention as the region running from the second conserved V-encoded cysteine to the conserved J-encoded phenylalanine. Sequences without an unambiguous match to a single V gene segment were excluded from the earlier analysis of several hundred of the donors. In an earlier analysis of several hundred of the donors, V segments were called functional above 56.7% productive rearrangements and were called segregating when the between-donor standard deviation exceeded 5%. To diagnose cytomegalovirus status from the catalog of TCR beta chain sequences, a statistical classification framework was built. In a later analysis, V and J genes were assigned by comparing TCR nucleotide sequences against IMGT/GENE-DB human TR gene sequences. In a later analysis, CDR3 sequences and most-parsimonious VDJ recombination scenarios were assigned using the TCRdist pipeline. In a later analysis, each TCR beta chain was defined by its CDR3 amino acid sequence together with its V-gene family, and reads lacking a unique V-gene family were excluded. To address suspected cross-contamination and a sequencing artifact, a later analysis removed 550 to 750 highly shared, low-generation-probability nucleotide sequences. A later analysis calculated a clonal expansion index for each public chain from normalized within-repertoire ranks of inferred template counts. Generation probabilities in a later analysis came from a VDJ recombination model fitted to out-of-frame rearrangements, and those results were checked against IGoR. Hypergeometric tests were used in a later analysis to score TCR-TCR, TCR-HLA and TCR-CMV co-occurrence, with a repertoire-size bias correction applied to the TCR pairs. To estimate false discovery rates, a later analysis permuted the HLA or CMV assignments 20 times. In a later analysis, co-occurring TCRs were grouped using DBSCAN, and TCRdist sequence similarity was added for clustering within HLA-allele-positive subsets. Repertoires with fewer than 30,000 or more than 120,000 public chains, plus five repertoires with anomalous nucleotide sharing, were excluded from co-occurrence clustering. This immuneACCESS table, as held by TCRdb, lists in-frame sequences with V and J called but not all clones. Of the missing ones, under half trace to an unresolved V gene in checked studies; the others have no known cause. V and J calls and clone size are those listed in that table; D and trimming were worked out from the DNA. The sample table contains roughly 150,000 clones; only one count was recorded for around 73% of them. About 1.5% of the sample is taken by the ten largest.

The source of this sequence is a male donor in good health and CMV-seronegative. Material for sequencing was PBMCs. The sequence is built from TRBV28 and TRBJ2-5; 7 nucleotides in the junction match TRBD1. DNA sequence: TGTGCCAGCAGTCCGCCGGGACAGACCCTAAACCAAGAGACCCAGTACTTC. Translated, it reads CASSPPGQTLNQETQYF.